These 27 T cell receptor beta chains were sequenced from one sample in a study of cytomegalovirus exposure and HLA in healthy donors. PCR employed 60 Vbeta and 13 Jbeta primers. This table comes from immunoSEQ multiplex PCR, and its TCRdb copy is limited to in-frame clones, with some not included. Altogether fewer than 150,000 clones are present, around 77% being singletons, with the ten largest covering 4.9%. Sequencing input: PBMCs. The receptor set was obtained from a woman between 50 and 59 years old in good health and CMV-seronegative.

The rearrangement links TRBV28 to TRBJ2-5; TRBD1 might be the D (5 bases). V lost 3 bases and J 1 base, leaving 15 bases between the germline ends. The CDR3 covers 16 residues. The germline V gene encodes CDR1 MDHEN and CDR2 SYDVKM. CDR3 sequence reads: CASSLDTVTSQETQYF. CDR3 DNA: TGTGCCAGCAGTTTGGACACCGTAACTTCCCAAGAGACCCAGTACTTC.

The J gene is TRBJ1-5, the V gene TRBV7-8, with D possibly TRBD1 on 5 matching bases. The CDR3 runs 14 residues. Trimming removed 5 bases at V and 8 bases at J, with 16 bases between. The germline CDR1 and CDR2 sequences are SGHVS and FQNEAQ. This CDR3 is CASSTQTVGEPQHF. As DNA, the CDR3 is TGTGCCAGCAGCACCCAGACAGTCGGAGAGCCCCAGCATTTT.

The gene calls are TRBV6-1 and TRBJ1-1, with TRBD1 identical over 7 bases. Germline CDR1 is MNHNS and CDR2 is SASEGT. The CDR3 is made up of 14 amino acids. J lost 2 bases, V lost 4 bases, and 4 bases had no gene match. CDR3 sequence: CASSAGQANTEAFF. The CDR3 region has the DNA TGTGCCAGCAGTGCCGGACAGGCCAACACTGAAGCTTTCTTT.

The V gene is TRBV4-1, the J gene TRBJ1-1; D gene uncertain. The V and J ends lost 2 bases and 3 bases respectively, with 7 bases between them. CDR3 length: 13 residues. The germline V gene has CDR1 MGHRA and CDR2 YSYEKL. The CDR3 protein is CASSQIRDTEAFF. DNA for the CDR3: TGCGCCAGCAGCCAAATTCGGGACACTGAAGCTTTCTTT.

This chain's CDR3 is CASSFGGRETQYF. In nucleotides, the CDR3 is TGTGCCAGCAGCTTCGGGGGGAGGGAGACCCAGTACTTC. The chain recombines TRBV13 with TRBJ2-5; 7 nucleotides line up with TRBD2. Germline V lookup: CDR1 PRHDT, CDR2 FYEKMQ (reference sequence). CDR3 length equals 13 residues. J lost 5 bases, V lost 3 bases, and 3 bases had no gene match. Full variable domain (missing parts from reference TRBV13 and TRBJ2-5): AAGVIQSPRHLIKEKRETATLKCYPIPRHDTVYWYQQGPGQDPQFLISFYEKMQSDKGSIPDRFSAQQFSDYHSELNMSSLELGDSALYFCASSFGGRETQYFGPGTRLLVL.

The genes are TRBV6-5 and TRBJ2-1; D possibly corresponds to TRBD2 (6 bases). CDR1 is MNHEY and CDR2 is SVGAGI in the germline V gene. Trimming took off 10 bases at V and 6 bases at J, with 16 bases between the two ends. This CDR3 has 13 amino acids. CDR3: CATTSGLGNEQFF. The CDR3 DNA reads TGTGCCACGACATCGGGACTGGGCAATGAGCAGTTCTTC.

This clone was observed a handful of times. In DNA, the CDR3 is TGTGCCAGCAGCCCAGGGACAGCGGGTAGTAGAGACACTGAAGCTTTCTTT. Residues: CASSPGTAGSRDTEAFF. The V call is TRBV11-2, the J call TRBJ1-1; TRBD1 matches at 7 bases. Germline V CDR1 and CDR2: SGHAT, FQNNGV. V lost 5 bases and J lost 3; bases outside the gene matches: 15. This CDR3 is 17 amino acids long.

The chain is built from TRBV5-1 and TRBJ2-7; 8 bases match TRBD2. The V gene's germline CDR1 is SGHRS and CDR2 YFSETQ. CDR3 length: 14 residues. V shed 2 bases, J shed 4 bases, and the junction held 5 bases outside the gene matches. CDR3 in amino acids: CASSFLAGDYEQYF. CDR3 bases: TGCGCCAGCAGCTTCCTAGCGGGTGATTACGAGCAGTACTTC.

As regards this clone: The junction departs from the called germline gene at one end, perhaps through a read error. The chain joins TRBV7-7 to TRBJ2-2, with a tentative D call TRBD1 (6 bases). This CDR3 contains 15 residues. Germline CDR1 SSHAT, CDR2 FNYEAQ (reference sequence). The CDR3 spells CASSLASGDTGELFF. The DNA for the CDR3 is TGTGCTAGCAGCTTAGCTTCAGGGGACACCGGGGAGCTGTTTTTT.

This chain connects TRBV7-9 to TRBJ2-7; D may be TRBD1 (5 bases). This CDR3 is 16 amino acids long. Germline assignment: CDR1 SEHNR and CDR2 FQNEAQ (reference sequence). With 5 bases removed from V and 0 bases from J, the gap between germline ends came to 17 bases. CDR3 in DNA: TGTGCCAGCAGCGCCCCCGGACATATCCTCTCCTACGAGCAGTACTTC. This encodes CASSAPGHILSYEQYF.

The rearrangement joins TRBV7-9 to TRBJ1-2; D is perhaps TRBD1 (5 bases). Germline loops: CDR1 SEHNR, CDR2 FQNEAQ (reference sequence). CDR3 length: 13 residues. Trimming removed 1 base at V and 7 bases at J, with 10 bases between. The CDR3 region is CASSLVGGCGYTF. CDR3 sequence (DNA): TGTGCCAGCAGCTTAGTCGGGGGGTGTGGCTACACCTTC. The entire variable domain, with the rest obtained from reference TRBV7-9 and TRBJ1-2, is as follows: DTGVSQNPRHKITKRGQNVTFRCDPISEHNRLYWYRQTLGQGPEFLTYFQNEAQLEKSRLLSDRFSAERPKGSFSTLEIQRTEQGDSAMYLCASSLVGGCGYTFGSGTRLTVV.

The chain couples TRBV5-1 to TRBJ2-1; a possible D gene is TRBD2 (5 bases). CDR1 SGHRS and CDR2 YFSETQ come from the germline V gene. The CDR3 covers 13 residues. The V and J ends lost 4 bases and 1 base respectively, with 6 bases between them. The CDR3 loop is CASSDYSYNEQFF. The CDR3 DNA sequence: TGCGCCAGCAGCGACTATTCCTACAATGAGCAGTTCTTC.

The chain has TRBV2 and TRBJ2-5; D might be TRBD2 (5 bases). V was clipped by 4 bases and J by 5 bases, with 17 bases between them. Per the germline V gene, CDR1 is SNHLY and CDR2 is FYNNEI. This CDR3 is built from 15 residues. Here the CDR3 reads CASSARAQTGETQYF. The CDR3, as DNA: TGTGCCAGCAGTGCGCGGGCGCAGACTGGGGAGACCCAGTACTTC.

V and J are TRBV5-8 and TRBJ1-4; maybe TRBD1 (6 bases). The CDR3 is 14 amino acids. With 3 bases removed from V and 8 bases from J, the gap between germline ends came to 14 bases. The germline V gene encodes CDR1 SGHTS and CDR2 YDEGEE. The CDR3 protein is CASSYTGLGEKLFF. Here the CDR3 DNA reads TGTGCCAGCAGCTACACAGGGTTGGGCGAAAAACTGTTTTTT.

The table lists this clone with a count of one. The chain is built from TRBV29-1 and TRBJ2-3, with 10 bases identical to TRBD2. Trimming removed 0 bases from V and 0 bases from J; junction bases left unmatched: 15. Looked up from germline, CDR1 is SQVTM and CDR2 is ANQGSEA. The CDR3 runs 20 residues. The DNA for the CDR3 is TGCAGCGTTGAAGATCCTACTAGCGGGGCTTTCCTCTCTAGCACAGATACGCAGTATTTT. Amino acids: CSVEDPTSGAFLSSTDTQYF.

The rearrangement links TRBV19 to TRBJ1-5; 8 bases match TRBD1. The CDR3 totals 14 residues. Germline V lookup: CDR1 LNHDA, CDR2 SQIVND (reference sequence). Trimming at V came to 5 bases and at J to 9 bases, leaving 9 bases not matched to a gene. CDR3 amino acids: CASSARDRIPPQHF. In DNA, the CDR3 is TGTGCCAGTAGTGCTCGGGACAGGATACCGCCCCAGCATTTT. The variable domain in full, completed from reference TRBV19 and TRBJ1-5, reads DGGITQSPKYLFRKEGQNVTLSCEQNLNHDAMYWYRQDPGQGLRLIYYSQIVNDFQKGDIAEGYSVSREKKESFPLTVTSAQKNPTAFYLCASSARDRIPPQHFGDGTRLSIL.

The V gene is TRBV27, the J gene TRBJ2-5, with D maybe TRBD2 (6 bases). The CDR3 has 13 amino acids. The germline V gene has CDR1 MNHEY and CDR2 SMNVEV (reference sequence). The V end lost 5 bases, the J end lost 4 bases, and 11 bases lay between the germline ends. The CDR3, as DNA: TGTGCCAGCAGTGCGGGGTTCGGAGAGACCCAGTACTTC. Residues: CASSAGFGETQYF.

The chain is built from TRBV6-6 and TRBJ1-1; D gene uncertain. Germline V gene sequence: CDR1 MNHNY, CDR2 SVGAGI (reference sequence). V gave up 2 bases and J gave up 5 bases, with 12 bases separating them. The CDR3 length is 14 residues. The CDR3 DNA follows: TGTGCCAGCAGTTACATTGCGGGCATGACTGAAGCTTTCTTT. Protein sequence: CASSYIAGMTEAFF.

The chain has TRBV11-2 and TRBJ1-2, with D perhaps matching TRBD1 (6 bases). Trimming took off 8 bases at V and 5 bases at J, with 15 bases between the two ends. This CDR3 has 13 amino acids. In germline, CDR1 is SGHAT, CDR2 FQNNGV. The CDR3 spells CASGRAGEYGYTF. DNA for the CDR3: TGTGCCAGCGGTAGGGCAGGGGAGTATGGCTACACCTTC.

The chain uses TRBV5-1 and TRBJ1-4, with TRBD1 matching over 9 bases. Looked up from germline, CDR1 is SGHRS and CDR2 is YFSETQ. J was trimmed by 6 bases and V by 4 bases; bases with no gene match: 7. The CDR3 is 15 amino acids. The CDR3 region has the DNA TGCGCCAGCAGCGGAACAGGGGGCTCTGATGAAAAACTGTTTTTT. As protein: CASSGTGGSDEKLFF.

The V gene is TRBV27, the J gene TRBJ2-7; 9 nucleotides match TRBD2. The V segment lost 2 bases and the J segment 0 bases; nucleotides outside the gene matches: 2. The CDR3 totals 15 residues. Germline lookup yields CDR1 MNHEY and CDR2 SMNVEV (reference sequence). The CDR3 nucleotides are TGTGCCAGCAGTTTACTAGCGGGGAGCTCCTACGAGCAGTACTTC. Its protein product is CASSLLAGSSYEQYF.

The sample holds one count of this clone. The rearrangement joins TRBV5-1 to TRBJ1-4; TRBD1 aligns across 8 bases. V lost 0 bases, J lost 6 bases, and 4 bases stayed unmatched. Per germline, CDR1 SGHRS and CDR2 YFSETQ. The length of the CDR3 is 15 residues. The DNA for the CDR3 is TGCGCCAGCAGCTTGGAGGGCAGGGGGCATGAAAAACTGTTTTTT. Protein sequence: CASSLEGRGHEKLFF.

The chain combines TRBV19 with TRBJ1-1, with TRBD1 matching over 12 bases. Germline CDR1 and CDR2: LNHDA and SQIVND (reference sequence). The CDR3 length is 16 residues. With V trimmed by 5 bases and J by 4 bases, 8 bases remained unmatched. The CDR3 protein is CASSFRDRGRITEAFF. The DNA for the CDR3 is TGTGCCAGTAGTTTCCGGGACAGGGGGCGTATCACTGAAGCTTTCTTT.

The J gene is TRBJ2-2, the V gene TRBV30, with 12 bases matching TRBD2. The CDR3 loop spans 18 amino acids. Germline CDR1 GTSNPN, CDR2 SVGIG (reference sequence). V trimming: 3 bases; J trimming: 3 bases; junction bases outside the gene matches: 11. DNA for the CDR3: TGTGCCTGGAGCCGGGGGCTAGCGGGGGGGTTGGACACCGGGGAGCTGTTTTTT. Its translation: CAWSRGLAGGLDTGELFF.

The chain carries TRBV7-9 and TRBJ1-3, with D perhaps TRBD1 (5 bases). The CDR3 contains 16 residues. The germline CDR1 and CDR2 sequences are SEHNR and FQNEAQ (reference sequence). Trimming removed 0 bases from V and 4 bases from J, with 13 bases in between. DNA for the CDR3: TGTGCCAGCAGCTTAGCGATGGCAGGGCAAGGAAACACCATATATTTT. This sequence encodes CASSLAMAGQGNTIYF.

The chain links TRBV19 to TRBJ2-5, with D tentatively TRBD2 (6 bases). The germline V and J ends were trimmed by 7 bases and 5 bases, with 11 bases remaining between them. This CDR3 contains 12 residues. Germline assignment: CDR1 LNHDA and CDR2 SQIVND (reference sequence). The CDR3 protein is CASMGLGETQYF. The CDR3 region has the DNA TGTGCCAGTATGGGACTCGGTGAGACCCAGTACTTC.

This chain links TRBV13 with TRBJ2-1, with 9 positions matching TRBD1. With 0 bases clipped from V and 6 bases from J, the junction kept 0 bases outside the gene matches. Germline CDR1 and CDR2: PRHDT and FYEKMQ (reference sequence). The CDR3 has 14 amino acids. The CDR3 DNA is TGTGCCAGCAGCTTAGGGGACAGGGGCAATGAGCAGTTCTTC. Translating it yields CASSLGDRGNEQFF.